The clone carrying this TCR beta chain appeared once. Its antigen is still unknown. This specimen comes from a study of T cell responses to AZD1222 COVID-19 vaccine. Libraries were prepared by immunoSEQ multiplex PCR; TCRdb keeps only in-frame clonotypes and omits some of them. The sample consists of tens of thousands of clones, about four fifths of them appearing once. Study findings and constraints: It should be noted that donors were predominantly white British and more often female, and clonal diversity was possibly underestimated. Researchers took repertoire samples only after the peak T cell response had come. Within unmutated variant regions lay the reported targets of nearly half of spike-specific TCRs.

CDR1 is SGHNT and CDR2 is YYREEE in the germline V gene (reference sequence). With V trimmed by 3 bases and J by 0 bases, 3 bases remained unmatched. The CDR3 contains 15 residues. The sequence was obtained from an adult in good health. The V and J genes are TRBV5-4 and TRBJ2-1, with 7 bases aligning to TRBD1. The starting material was peripheral blood, obtained on day 0 of AZD1222 vaccination. The CDR3 bases are TGTGCCAGCAGCTCGGGACAGAACTCCTACAATGAGCAGTTCTTC. It codes for CASSSGQNSYNEQFF.